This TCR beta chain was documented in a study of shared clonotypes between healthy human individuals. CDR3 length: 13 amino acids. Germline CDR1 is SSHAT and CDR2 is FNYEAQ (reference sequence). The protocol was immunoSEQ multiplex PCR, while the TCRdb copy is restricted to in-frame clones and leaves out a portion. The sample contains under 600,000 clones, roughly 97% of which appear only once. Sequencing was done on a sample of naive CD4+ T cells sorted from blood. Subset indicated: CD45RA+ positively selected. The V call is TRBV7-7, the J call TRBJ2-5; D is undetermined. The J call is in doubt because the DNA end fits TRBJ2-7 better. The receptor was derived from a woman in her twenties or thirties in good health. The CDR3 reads CASSLVLVYEQYF. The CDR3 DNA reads TGTGCCAGCAGCTTAGTACTGGTCTACGAGCAGTACTTC.